The rows below give T cell receptor beta chains drawn from one sample of a study of CD8 T cells in Susac syndrome. Via MiXCR, TCRdb re-called the immunoSEQ multiplex PCR reads, giving one row per CDR3 protein. The sample comprises about 210,000 distinct CDR3 sequences, approximately 95% of which are singletons, and around 0.08% rests with the top ten. Sequenced material: CD4+ T cells from PBMCs. Source of these receptors: a human donor with multiple sclerosis. CDR3s leave out the opening cysteine and the closing phenylalanine or tryptophan. Each record gives: V gene, clone size, J gene, CDR3 protein. Size is omitted from some rows. Given values are once, few, many or a class for expanded clones.

V gene: TRBV30; clone size: -; J gene: TRBJ1-2; CDR3 protein: AWSYSLENYGYT
V gene: TRBV5-1; clone size: once; J gene: TRBJ1-1; CDR3 protein: ASSKGQANTEAF
V gene: TRBV29-1; clone size: -; J gene: TRBJ2-6; CDR3 protein: SVAGGDPTSGANVLT
V gene: TRBV6-1; clone size: -; J gene: TRBJ2-5; CDR3 protein: ASSDRETQY
V gene: TRBV18; clone size: -; J gene: TRBJ1-1; CDR3 protein: ASSLRGGMSRDTEAF
V gene: TRBV15; clone size: -; J gene: TRBJ1-2; CDR3 protein: ATSRDQTGGYGYT
V gene: TRBV11-2; clone size: -; J gene: TRBJ1-6; CDR3 protein: ASSLTDSPLH
V gene: TRBV2; clone size: -; J gene: TRBJ1-2; CDR3 protein: ASSEVGVGGYT
V gene: TRBV6-6; clone size: -; J gene: TRBJ2-5; CDR3 protein: ASSYRRQGGETQY
V gene: TRBV15; clone size: -; J gene: TRBJ1-1; CDR3 protein: ATSPSRGAVNTEAF
V gene: TRBV29-1; clone size: -; J gene: TRBJ1-1; CDR3 protein: SVAQSKNTEAF
V gene: TRBV3-1; clone size: -; J gene: TRBJ1-3; CDR3 protein: ASSGGIKSGNTIY
V gene: TRBV20-1; clone size: -; J gene: TRBJ2-3; CDR3 protein: SARDLRVTDTQY
V gene: TRBV7-2; clone size: -; J gene: TRBJ2-1; CDR3 protein: ASSLVPLYGGGAVEQF
V gene: TRBV6-1; clone size: -; J gene: TRBJ2-3; CDR3 protein: ASSEREGARDTDTQY
V gene: TRBV24-1; clone size: -; J gene: TRBJ2-1; CDR3 protein: ATSDRSGGAKNEQF
V gene: TRBV15; clone size: -; J gene: TRBJ2-4; CDR3 protein: ATRRDLVGNIQY
V gene: TRBV2; clone size: -; J gene: TRBJ2-4; CDR3 protein: ASRTGGQRQY
V gene: TRBV15; clone size: -; J gene: TRBJ1-5; CDR3 protein: ATSRDLHPPQH
V gene: TRBV20-1; clone size: -; J gene: TRBJ2-3; CDR3 protein: SVGSNWQTSTDTQY
V gene: TRBV5-1; clone size: -; J gene: TRBJ2-1; CDR3 protein: ASSTASVLGDEQF
V gene: TRBV18; clone size: -; J gene: TRBJ1-5; CDR3 protein: ASSPGIPGQPQH
V gene: TRBV29-1; clone size: -; J gene: TRBJ1-1; CDR3 protein: SAWGLDISYTEAF
V gene: TRBV5-1; clone size: -; J gene: TRBJ1-1; CDR3 protein: ASSLGLGQLEAF
V gene: TRBV13; clone size: -; J gene: TRBJ2-1; CDR3 protein: ASHSRGPTSYNEQF
V gene: TRBV2; clone size: -; J gene: TRBJ1-6; CDR3 protein: ASSEALGGQPRSPLH
V gene: TRBV12-3/TRBV12-4; clone size: -; J gene: TRBJ2-7; CDR3 protein: ASSPGQNEQY
V gene: TRBV27; clone size: -; J gene: TRBJ2-6; CDR3 protein: ASSPGLAGSSGANVLT
V gene: TRBV29-1; clone size: -; J gene: TRBJ1-2; CDR3 protein: SVPDRGIYGYT
V gene: TRBV3-1; clone size: -; J gene: TRBJ1-2; CDR3 protein: ASSQVSGKGYGYT
V gene: TRBV3-1; clone size: -; J gene: TRBJ2-7; CDR3 protein: ASSPALAGRSYEQY
V gene: TRBV3-1; clone size: -; J gene: TRBJ2-1; CDR3 protein: ASSPTGVYEQF
V gene: TRBV6-2/TRBV6-3; clone size: -; J gene: TRBJ2-2; CDR3 protein: ASTPPPGGPGTGELF
V gene: TRBV20-1; clone size: -; J gene: TRBJ1-1; CDR3 protein: SARDRSTPNTEAF
V gene: TRBV30; clone size: -; J gene: TRBJ1-2; CDR3 protein: AGRQRRWYT
V gene: TRBV20-1; clone size: -; J gene: TRBJ2-1; CDR3 protein: SARRRNNEQF
V gene: TRBV20-1; clone size: -; J gene: TRBJ1-2; CDR3 protein: SASRQGQGARDGYT
V gene: TRBV29-1; clone size: -; J gene: TRBJ1-1; CDR3 protein: SVEEGGRVF
V gene: TRBV27; clone size: -; J gene: TRBJ2-2; CDR3 protein: ATKQGANTGELF
V gene: TRBV7-6; clone size: -; J gene: TRBJ2-1; CDR3 protein: ASSRGRRRSTYNEQF